The 7 T cell receptor beta chains below all came from one sample that was sequenced in a study of T cells after yellow fever vaccination. TCRdb processed the 5' RACE reads anew with MiXCR; each CDR3 protein has one entry. The table has a few hundred thousand distinct CDR3 sequences, around 8.1% seen once; the top ten hold roughly a sixth. The sample was PBMCs, taken more than 40 days after the first yellow fever vaccination. The origin of the receptors is a man younger than 35 who received the YFV17D yellow fever vaccine.

This clonotype was picked up many times. The J gene is TRBJ1-1, the V gene TRBV5-8, with D perhaps TRBD1 (5 bases). Germline assignment: CDR1 SGHTS and CDR2 YDEGEE. The ends were cut back, 4 bases at V and 1 base at J, with 11 bases in the middle. The CDR3 contains 14 residues. DNA of the CDR3: TGTGCCAGCAGCCCAGGGTACTCGAACACTGAAGCTTTCTTT. Translating it yields CASSPGYSNTEAFF.

This clonotype was picked up a small number of times. V and J are TRBV2 and TRBJ2-1, with D maybe TRBD1 (5 bases). V shed 3 bases and J shed 12 bases, with 12 bases lying between them. The CDR3 has 12 residues. Germline assignment: CDR1 SNHLY and CDR2 FYNNEI. This CDR3 reads CASSDRGGRQFF. CDR3 DNA: TGTGCCAGCAGTGATAGGGGCGGTCGGCAGTTCTTC.

The rearrangement joins TRBV10-3 to TRBJ2-3, with D uncertain. Germline V gives CDR1 ENHRY, CDR2 SYGVKD. CDR3 length: 13 amino acids. V shed 10 bases and J shed 5 bases, with 16 bases lying between them. CDR3 in amino acids: CATNTEMVDTQYF. CDR3 in DNA: TGTGCCACCAACACCGAAATGGTAGATACGCAGTATTTT.

The chain couples TRBV12-3 or TRBV12-4 to TRBJ2-1; unclear D gene. This CDR3 comprises 16 residues. The ends were cut back, 0 bases at V and 0 bases at J, with 9 bases in the middle. The CDR3 DNA reads TGTGCCAGCAGTTTAGCGCTTGGCGCCTCCTACAATGAGCAGTTCTTC. Its translation is CASSLALGASYNEQFF.

A few counts support this clonotype. This chain connects TRBV7-2 to TRBJ2-7; no firm D call. The V gene's germline CDR1 is SGHTA and CDR2 FQGNSA. The CDR3 runs 14 residues. Trimming cost V 2 bases and J 1 base, with 9 bases left between them. CDR3 sequence: CASSLSVGSYEQYF. In nucleotides, the CDR3 is TGTGCCAGCAGCTTATCAGTCGGATCCTACGAGCAGTACTTC. Full variable domain (rest looked up from reference TRBV7-2 and TRBJ2-7): GAGVSQSPSNKVTEKGKDVELRCDPISGHTALYWYRQSLGQGLEFLIYFQGNSAPDKSGLPSDRFSAERTGGSVSTLTIQRTQQEDSAVYLCASSLSVGSYEQYFGPGTRLTVT.

This clonotype has a handful of counts. The chain uses TRBV11-2 and TRBJ1-3; no reliable D call. The CDR3 is 16 amino acids. Trimming shortened V by 2 bases and J by 0 bases, and 11 bases separated the two germline ends. The germline V gene encodes CDR1 SGHAT and CDR2 FQNNGV. This CDR3 is CASSLHRWSSGNTIYF. The CDR3 DNA is TGTGCCAGCAGCTTACACCGCTGGAGCTCTGGAAACACCATATATTTT.

The rearrangement joins TRBV29-1 to TRBJ2-1; D is uncertain. The CDR3 totals 11 residues. V was cut by 8 bases and J by 4 bases, with 9 bases left in between. Per the germline V gene, CDR1 is SQVTM and CDR2 is ANQGSEA. The CDR3 nucleotides are TGCAGCCATCCAGCTTACAATGAGCAGTTCTTC. This translates into CSHPAYNEQFF.